This TCR beta chain was retrieved from a study of blood T cell repertoires in COVID-19. Authors' methods: Estimation of nucleated cell counts relied on the amplification of reference gene primers. Here immunoSEQ multiplex PCR was the method, and the copy in TCRdb shows in-frame clones only, minus some. The V and J calls and clone size are taken from that table; D and trimming were inferred from the DNA. The table records 350,000 to 400,000 clones, approximately 86% of them present only once. V lost 5 bases to trimming and J lost 4 bases; unmatched junction nucleotides: 6. CDR1 is SGHVS and CDR2 is FNYEAQ in the germline V gene. The CDR3 spans 14 residues.

The sample was peripheral blood. The chain employs TRBV7-6 and TRBJ2-5; 8 bases are shared with TRBD1. The sequence came from a woman in her fifties or sixties with COVID-19, enrolled during active disease. The CDR3 DNA follows: TGTGCCAGCAGCCCCCAGGGGGCCCGAGAGACCCAGTACTTC. Translation: CASSPQGARETQYF.